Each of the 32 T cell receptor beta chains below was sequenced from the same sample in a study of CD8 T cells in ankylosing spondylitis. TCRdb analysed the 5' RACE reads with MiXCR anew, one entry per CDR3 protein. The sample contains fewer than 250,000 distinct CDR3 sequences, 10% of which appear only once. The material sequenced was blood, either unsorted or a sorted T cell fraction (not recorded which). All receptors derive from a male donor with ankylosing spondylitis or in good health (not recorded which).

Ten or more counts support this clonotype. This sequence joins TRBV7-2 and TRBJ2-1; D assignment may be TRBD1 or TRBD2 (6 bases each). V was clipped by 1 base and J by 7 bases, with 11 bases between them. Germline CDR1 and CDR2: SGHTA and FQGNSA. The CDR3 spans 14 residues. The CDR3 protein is CASSLGGAGNEQFF. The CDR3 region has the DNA TGTGCCAGCAGCTTAGGGGGGGCAGGTAATGAGCAGTTCTTC.

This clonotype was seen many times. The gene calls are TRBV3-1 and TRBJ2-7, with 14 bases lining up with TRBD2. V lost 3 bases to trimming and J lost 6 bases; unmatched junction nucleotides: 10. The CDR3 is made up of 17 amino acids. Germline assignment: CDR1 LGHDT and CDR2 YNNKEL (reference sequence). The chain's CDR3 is CASSHTPGTSGRTEQYF. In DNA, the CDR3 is TGTGCCAGCAGCCACACCCCCGGGACTAGCGGGAGAACCGAGCAGTACTTC.

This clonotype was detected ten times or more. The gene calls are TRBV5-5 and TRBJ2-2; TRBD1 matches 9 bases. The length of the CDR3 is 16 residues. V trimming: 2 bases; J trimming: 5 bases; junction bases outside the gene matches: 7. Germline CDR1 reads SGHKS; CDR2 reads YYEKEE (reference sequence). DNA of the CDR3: TGTGCCAGCAGCTTTTCCGGGACAGGGCCGACCGGGGAGCTGTTTTTT. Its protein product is CASSFSGTGPTGELFF.

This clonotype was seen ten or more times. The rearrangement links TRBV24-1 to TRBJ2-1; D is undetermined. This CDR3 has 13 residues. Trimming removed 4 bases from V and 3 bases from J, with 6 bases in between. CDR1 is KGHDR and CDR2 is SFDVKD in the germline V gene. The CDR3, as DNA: TGTGCCACCAGTGACGATGACTACAATGAGCAGTTCTTC. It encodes CATSDDDYNEQFF.

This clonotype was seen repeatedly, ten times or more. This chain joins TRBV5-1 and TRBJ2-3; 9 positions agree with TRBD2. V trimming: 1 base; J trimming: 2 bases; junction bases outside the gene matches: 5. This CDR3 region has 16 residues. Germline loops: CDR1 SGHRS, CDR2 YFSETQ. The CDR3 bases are TGCGCCAGCAGCTTGTCCCAGCGGGGGGACACAGATACGCAGTATTTT. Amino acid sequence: CASSLSQRGDTDTQYF.

In nucleotides, the CDR3 is TGTGCCAGCAGCCGCGAGGCGGGACTAGCGGGGGGCAATGAGCAGTTCTTC. Its protein product is CASSREAGLAGGNEQFF. The rearrangement links TRBV5-8 to TRBJ2-1, with 15 bases that match TRBD2. V shed 4 bases, J shed 6 bases, and the junction held 8 bases outside the gene matches. The CDR3 covers 17 residues. Germline V gives CDR1 SGHTS, CDR2 YDEGEE.

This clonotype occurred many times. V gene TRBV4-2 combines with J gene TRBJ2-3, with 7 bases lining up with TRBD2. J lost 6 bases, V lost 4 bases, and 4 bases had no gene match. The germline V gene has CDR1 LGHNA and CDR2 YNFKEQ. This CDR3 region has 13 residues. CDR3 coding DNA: TGTGCCAGCAGCCCGAGACTAGCCGATACGCAGTATTTT. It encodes CASSPRLADTQYF.

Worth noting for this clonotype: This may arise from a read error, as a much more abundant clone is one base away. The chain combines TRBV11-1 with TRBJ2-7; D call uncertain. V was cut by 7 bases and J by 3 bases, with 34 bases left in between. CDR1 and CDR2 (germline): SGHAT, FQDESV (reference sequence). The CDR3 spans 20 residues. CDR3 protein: CASNLTPPGRPNLGNYEQYF. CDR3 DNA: TGTGCCAGCAACCTAACGCCCCCCGGCAGGCCCAATTTGGGGAACTACGAGCAGTACTTC.

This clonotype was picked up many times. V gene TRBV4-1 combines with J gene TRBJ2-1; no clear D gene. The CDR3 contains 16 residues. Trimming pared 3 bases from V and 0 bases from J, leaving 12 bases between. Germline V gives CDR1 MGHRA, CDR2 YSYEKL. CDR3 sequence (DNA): TGCGCCAGCAGCCAGGCGGACCGGAGCTCCTACAATGAGCAGTTCTTC. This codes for CASSQADRSSYNEQFF.

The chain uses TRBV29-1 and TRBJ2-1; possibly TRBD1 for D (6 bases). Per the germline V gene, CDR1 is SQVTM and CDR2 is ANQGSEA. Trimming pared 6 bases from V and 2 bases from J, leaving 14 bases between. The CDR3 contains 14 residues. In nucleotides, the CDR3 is TGCAGCGTGGGGGCGAGGGGTCCCTACAATGAGCAGTTCTTC. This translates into CSVGARGPYNEQFF.

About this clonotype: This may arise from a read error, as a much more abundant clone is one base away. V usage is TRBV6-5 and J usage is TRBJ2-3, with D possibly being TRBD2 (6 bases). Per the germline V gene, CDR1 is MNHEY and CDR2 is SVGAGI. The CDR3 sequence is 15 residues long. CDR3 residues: CANSLTGTRRDTQYF. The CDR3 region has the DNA TGTGCCAACAGTTTAACCGGGACTCGGCGGGATACGCAGTATTTT.

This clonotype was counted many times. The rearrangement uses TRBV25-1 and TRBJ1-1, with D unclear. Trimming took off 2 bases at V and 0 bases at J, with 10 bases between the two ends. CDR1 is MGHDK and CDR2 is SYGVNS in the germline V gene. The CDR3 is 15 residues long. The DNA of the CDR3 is TGTGCCAGCAGTGAAACCGGAATAATGAACACTGAAGCTTTCTTT. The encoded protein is CASSETGIMNTEAFF.

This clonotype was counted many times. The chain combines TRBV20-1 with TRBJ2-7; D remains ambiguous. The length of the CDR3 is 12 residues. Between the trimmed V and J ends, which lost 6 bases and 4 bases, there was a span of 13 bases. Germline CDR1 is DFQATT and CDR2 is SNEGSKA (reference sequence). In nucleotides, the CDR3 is TGCAGTGCGCTGGCCACCCCTTACGAGCAGTACTTC. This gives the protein CSALATPYEQYF.

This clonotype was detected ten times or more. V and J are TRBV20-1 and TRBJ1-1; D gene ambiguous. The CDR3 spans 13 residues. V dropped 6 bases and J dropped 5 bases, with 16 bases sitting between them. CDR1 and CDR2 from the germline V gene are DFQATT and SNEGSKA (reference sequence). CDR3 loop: CSASVALRTEAFF. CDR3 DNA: TGCAGTGCCTCAGTAGCTTTGAGGACTGAAGCTTTCTTT.

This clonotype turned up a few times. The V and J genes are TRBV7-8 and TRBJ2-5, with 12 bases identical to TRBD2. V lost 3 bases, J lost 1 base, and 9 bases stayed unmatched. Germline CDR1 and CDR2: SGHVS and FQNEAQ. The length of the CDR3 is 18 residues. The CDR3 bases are TGTGCCAGCAGCTTTTCGACTAGCGGGGGTCCCCCCCAAGAGACCCAGTACTTC. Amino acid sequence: CASSFSTSGGPPQETQYF.

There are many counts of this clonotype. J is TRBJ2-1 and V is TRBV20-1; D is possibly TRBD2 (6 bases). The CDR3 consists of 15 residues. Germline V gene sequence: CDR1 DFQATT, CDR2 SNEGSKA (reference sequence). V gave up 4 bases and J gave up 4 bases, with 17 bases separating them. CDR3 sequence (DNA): TGCAGTGCTATTCGGGGGAAGGGGCCTTACAATGAGCAGTTCTTC. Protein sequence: CSAIRGKGPYNEQFF.

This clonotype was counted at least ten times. CDR3 nucleotides: TGCGCCAGCAGAGGTGACAACACCTACGAGCAGTACTTC. Translated, it gives CASRGDNTYEQYF. The chain links TRBV5-1 to TRBJ2-7; D remains ambiguous. Per germline, CDR1 SGHRS and CDR2 YFSETQ. The V gene lost 5 bases and the J gene lost 2 bases, with 11 bases spanning the gap. The CDR3 consists of 13 residues.

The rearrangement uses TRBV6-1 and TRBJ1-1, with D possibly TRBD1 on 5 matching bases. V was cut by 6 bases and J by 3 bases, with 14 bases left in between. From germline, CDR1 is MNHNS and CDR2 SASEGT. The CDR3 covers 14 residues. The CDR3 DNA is TGTGCCAGCAGGTTGTACGTGGGGGACACTGAAGCTTTCTTT. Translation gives CASRLYVGDTEAFF.

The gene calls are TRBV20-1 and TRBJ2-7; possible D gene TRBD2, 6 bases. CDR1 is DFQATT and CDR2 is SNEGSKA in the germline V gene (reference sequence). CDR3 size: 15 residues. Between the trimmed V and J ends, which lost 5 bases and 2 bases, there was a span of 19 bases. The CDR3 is CSARKGLAGPYEQYF. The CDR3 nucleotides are TGCAGTGCTCGAAAGGGACTCGCCGGGCCCTACGAGCAGTACTTC.

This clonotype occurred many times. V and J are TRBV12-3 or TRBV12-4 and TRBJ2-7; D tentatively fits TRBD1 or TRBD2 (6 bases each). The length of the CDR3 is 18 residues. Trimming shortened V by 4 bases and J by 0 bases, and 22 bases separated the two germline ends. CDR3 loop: CASSSKDSGLGNSYEQYF. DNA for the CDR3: TGTGCCAGCAGTTCAAAGGACAGCGGGTTGGGGAACTCCTACGAGCAGTACTTC.

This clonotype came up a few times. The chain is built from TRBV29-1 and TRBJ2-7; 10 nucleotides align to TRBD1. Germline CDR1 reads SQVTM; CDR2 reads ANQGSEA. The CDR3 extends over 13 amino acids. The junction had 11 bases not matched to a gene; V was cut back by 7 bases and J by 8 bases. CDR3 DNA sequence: TGCAGCGCTGAGGACAGGGGGGGGATGAAGCAGTACTTC. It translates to CSAEDRGGMKQYF.

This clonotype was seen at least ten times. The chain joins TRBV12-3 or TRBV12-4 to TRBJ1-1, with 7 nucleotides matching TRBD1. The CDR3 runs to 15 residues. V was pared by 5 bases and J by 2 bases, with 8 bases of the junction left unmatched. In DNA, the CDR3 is TGTGCCAGCAGTGGGGGGGGACAGATAAACACTGAAGCTTTCTTT. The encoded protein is CASSGGGQINTEAFF.

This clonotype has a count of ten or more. CDR3 residues: CAWSSGGYGAFF. The CDR3 nucleotides are TGTGCCTGGAGTTCAGGGGGCTATGGAGCTTTCTTT. The chain carries TRBV30 and TRBJ1-1; TRBD1 agrees at 8 bases. Germline-derived CDR1 and CDR2 are GTSNPN and SVGIG (reference sequence). CDR3 length equals 12 residues. Germline trimming cut 2 bases from V and 10 bases from J; bases unmatched to any gene: 6.

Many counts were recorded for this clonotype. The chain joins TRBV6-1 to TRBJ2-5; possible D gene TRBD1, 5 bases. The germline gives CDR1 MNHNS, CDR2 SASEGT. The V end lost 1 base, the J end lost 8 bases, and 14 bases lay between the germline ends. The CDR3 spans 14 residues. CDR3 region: CASSEVAGPVTQYF. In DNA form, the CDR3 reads TGTGCCAGCAGTGAAGTTGCAGGGCCCGTAACCCAGTACTTC.

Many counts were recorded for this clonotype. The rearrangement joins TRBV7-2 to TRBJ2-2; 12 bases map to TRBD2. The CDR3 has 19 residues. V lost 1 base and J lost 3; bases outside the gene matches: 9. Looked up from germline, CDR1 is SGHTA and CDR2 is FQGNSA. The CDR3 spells CASSLGSTSGSLDTGELFF. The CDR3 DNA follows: TGTGCCAGCAGCTTAGGCTCGACTAGCGGGAGTTTAGACACCGGGGAGCTGTTTTTT.

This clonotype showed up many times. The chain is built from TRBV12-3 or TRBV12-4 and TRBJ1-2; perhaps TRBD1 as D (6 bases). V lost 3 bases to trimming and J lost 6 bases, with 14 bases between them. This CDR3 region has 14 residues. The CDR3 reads CASSFSQGLDGYTF. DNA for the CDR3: TGTGCCAGCAGTTTTTCACAGGGTCTGGATGGCTACACCTTC.

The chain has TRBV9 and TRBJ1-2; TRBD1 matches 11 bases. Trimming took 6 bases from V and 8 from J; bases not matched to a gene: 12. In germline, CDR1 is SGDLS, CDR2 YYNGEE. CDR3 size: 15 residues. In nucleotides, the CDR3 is TGTGCCAGCACCTATGGACAGGGGGCAACAGGCGGCTACACCTTC. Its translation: CASTYGQGATGGYTF. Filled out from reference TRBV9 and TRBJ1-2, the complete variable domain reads DSGVTQTPKHLITATGQRVTLRCSPRSGDLSVYWYQQSLDQGLQFLIQYYNGEERAKGNILERFSAQQFPDLHSELNLSSLELGDSALYFCASTYGQGATGGYTFGSGTRLTVV.

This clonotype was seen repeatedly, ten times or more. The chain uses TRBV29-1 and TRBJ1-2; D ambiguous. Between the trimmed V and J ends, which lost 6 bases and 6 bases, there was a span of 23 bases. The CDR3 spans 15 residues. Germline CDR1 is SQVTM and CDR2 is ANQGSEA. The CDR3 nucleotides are TGCAGCGTCGCAGGCCGGACGGCGCTTGAGAATGGCTACACCTTC. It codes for CSVAGRTALENGYTF.

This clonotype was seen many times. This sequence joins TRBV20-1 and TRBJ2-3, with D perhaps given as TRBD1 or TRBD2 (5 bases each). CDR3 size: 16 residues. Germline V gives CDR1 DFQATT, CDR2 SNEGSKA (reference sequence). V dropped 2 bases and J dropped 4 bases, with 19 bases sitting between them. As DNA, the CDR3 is TGCAGTGCTAGAACCCCCCGGGGCCTTGAGTCAGATACGCAGTATTTT. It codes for CSARTPRGLESDTQYF.

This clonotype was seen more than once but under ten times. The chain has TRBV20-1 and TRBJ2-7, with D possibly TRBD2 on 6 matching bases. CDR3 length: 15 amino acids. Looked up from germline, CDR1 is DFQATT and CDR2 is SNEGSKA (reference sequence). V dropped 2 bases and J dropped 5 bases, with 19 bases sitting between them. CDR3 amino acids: CSARSPFGGMDEQYF. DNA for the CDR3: TGCAGTGCTAGATCCCCCTTCGGAGGGATGGACGAGCAGTACTTC.

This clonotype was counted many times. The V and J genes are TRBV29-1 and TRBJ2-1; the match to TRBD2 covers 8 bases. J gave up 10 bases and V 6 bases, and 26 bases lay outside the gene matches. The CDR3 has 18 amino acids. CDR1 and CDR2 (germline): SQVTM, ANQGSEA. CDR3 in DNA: TGCAGCGTCGGAGGGAACATTCTAACTAGCGGAAGGTACATGGAGCAGTTCTTC. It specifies CSVGGNILTSGRYMEQFF.

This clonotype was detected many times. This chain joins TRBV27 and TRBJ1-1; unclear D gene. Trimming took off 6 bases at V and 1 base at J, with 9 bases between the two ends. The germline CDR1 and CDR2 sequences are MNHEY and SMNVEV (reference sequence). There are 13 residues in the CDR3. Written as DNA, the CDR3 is TGTGCCAGCAGCTTGGTTTGGAACACTGAAGCTTTCTTT. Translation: CASSLVWNTEAFF.